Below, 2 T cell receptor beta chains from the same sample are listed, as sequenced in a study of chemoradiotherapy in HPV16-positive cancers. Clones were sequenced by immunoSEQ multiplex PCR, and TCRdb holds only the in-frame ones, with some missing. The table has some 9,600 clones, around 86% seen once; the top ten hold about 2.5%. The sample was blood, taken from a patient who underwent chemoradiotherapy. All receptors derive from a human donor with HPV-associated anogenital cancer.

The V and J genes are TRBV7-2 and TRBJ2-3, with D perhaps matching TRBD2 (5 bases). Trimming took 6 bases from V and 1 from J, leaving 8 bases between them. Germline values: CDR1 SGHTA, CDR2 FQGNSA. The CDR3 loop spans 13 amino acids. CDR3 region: CASSAGGTDTQYF. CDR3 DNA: TGTGCCAGCAGTGCCGGGGGCACAGATACGCAGTATTTT.

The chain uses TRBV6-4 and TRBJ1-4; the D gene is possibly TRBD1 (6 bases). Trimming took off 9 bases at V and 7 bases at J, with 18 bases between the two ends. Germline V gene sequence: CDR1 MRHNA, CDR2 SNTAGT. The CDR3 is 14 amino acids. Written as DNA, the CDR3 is TGTGCCAGGATCCTCAGGGGAGACGGTGAAAAACTGTTTTTT. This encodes CARILRGDGEKLFF.